Listed below are T cell receptor beta chains from one sample, sequenced in a study of blood T cell repertoires in COVID-19. Measured with immunoSEQ multiplex PCR; TCRdb has only the in-frame clones, and not every one. In the table there are more than 100,000 clones, roughly 89% of which are singletons. Sequencing input: peripheral blood. These receptors were collected from an older woman with COVID-19, enrolled during active disease. The CDR3 runs from the conserved cysteine through the conserved F or W. Each record gives: J gene, clone size, D gene, V gene, CDR3 protein, CDR3 DNA. The D gene is left open where the match is weak. Only part of the rows carry a size: once, few, many, or a class if the clone is expanded.

>TRBJ2-1|NA|TRBD2|TRBV11-2
CASSPLAGVYNEQFF
TGTGCCAGTAGCCCCTTAGCGGGGGTCTACAATGAGCAGTTCTTC
>TRBJ1-6|NA|NA|TRBV6-2/TRBV6-3
CASSLYGRGLNSPLHF
TGTGCCAGCAGCCTATACGGGCGGGGGCTGAATTCACCCCTCCACTTT
>TRBJ1-2|NA|TRBD1|TRBV19
CASSIKIPDRVYLGYGYTF
TGTGCCAGTAGTATTAAGATCCCGGACAGGGTTTATCTGGGCTATGGCTACACCTTC
>TRBJ1-2|NA|TRBD1|TRBV2
CASSPLTGDFALLRGYTF
TGTGCCAGCAGTCCCTTAACAGGGGACTTCGCACTCCTACGGGGCTACACCTTC
>TRBJ2-2|few|NA|TRBV19
CASSIQRGTTGELFF
TGTGCCAGTAGTATTCAACGGGGGACGACCGGGGAGCTGTTTTTT
>TRBJ1-2|NA|NA|TRBV15
CATSREGIRGGDYGYTF
TGTGCCACCAGCAGAGAAGGGATAAGGGGGGGAGACTATGGCTACACCTTC
>TRBJ2-2|NA|TRBD1|TRBV5-1
CASSHPGTGGASTGELFF
TGCGCCAGCAGCCACCCCGGGACAGGGGGCGCCAGCACCGGGGAGCTGTTTTTT
>TRBJ2-7|NA|TRBD1|TRBV10-3
CAISGQGVREQYF
TGTGCCATCAGTGGACAGGGGGTTCGGGAGCAGTACTTC
>TRBJ1-2|NA|NA|TRBV2
CASRPTGHYGYTF
TGTGCCAGCAGACCAACAGGGCACTATGGCTACACCTTC
>TRBJ1-1|once|TRBD1|TRBV12-3/TRBV12-4
CASSKTGGTEAFF
TGTGCCAGCAGTAAGACAGGGGGGACTGAAGCTTTCTTT
>TRBJ1-1|NA|NA|TRBV27
CASSLTVNTEAFF
TGTGCCAGCAGTTTGACTGTGAACACTGAAGCTTTCTTT
>TRBJ1-2|NA|NA|TRBV19
CASADRTNYGYTF
TGTGCCAGCGCAGACAGGACTAACTATGGCTACACCTTC
>TRBJ2-7|NA|TRBD1|TRBV4-1
CASSQAPGQGYEQYF
TGCGCCAGCAGCCAAGCACCGGGACAGGGTTACGAGCAGTACTTC
>TRBJ2-7|NA|NA|TRBV13
CASSPPGESYEQYF
TGTGCCAGCAGCCCCCCCGGGGAAAGCTACGAGCAGTACTTC
>TRBJ2-1|NA|NA|TRBV7-2
CASSSQGNEQFF
TGTGCCAGCTCCTCCCAGGGGAATGAGCAGTTCTTC
>TRBJ2-1|NA|NA|TRBV5-4
CASRMDFSSYNEQFF
TGTGCCAGCAGGATGGACTTCAGCTCCTACAATGAGCAGTTCTTC
>TRBJ1-1|NA|NA|TRBV5-4
CASSSETMNTEAFF
TGTGCCAGCAGCTCTGAGACTATGAACACTGAAGCTTTCTTT
>TRBJ1-1|few|TRBD1|TRBV12-3/TRBV12-4
CASSWGQFEAFF
TGTGCCAGCAGTTGGGGACAGTTTGAAGCTTTCTTT
>TRBJ1-6|NA|TRBD1|TRBV6-4
CANNRDSPRDSPLHF
TGTGCCAATAACCGGGACAGCCCCCGCGATTCACCCCTCCACTTT
>TRBJ2-5|NA|TRBD1|TRBV2
CASRSIWDRPYQETQYF
TGTGCCAGCAGATCAATTTGGGACAGGCCTTACCAAGAGACCCAGTACTTC
>TRBJ2-1|NA|TRBD1|TRBV9
CASRPGTGVYNEQFF
TGTGCCAGCAGACCAGGGACAGGGGTATACAATGAGCAGTTCTTC
>TRBJ2-1|once|TRBD2|TRBV5-4
CASSLGLAGATYNEQFF
TGTGCCAGCAGCTTGGGACTAGCGGGGGCCACCTACAATGAGCAGTTCTTC
>TRBJ1-5|NA|TRBD1|TRBV7-8
CASNRQGNDQPQHF
TGTGCCAGCAACAGACAGGGGAACGATCAGCCCCAGCATTTT
>TRBJ1-1|NA|TRBD1|TRBV10-3
CAISESLDRAFF
TGTGCCATCAGTGAGTCGCTGGACAGGGCTTTCTTT
>TRBJ1-5|once|NA|TRBV3-1/TRBV3-2
CASSQYRNQPQHF
TGTGCCAGCAGCCAGTACCGGAATCAGCCCCAGCATTTT
>TRBJ1-2|NA|NA|TRBV2
CACSQVGGLDGYTF
TGTGCCTGTTCACAGGTCGGTGGCTTGGATGGCTACACCTTC
>TRBJ1-5|NA|NA|TRBV19
CASSIGGGASSSNQPQHF
TGTGCCAGTAGTATAGGGGGGGGCGCCTCCTCGAGCAATCAGCCCCAGCATTTT
>TRBJ2-1|once|NA|TRBV4-2
CASSQGMRTGNEQFF
TGTGCCAGCAGCCAAGGGATGCGTACGGGGAATGAGCAGTTCTTC
>TRBJ2-5|NA|NA|TRBV30
CAWTLGGADETQYF
TGTGCCTGGACCCTGGGGGGGGCAGATGAGACCCAGTACTTC
>TRBJ1-6|NA|NA|TRBV11-1
CASSFRTTGSPLHF
TGTGCCAGCAGCTTCAGGACTACGGGGTCACCCCTCCACTTT
>TRBJ1-2|few|NA|TRBV2
CASSESGGRVNYGYTF
TGTGCCAGCAGTGAATCCGGCGGCAGGGTGAACTATGGCTACACCTTC
>TRBJ1-2|NA|NA|TRBV5-1
CASSLEPLGGANYGYTF
TGCGCCAGCAGCTTGGAGCCCCTCGGAGGAGCTAACTATGGCTACACCTTC
>TRBJ1-2|NA|TRBD1|TRBV29-1
CSVTGQGNNYGYTF
TGCAGCGTGACCGGACAGGGGAATAACTATGGCTACACCTTC
>TRBJ2-1|NA|NA|TRBV7-7
CASSSQVSSYNEQFF
TGTGCTAGCAGCTCCCAGGTGAGCTCCTACAATGAGCAGTTCTTC
>TRBJ1-3|NA|NA|TRBV19
CASSIGFDRRNTIYF
TGTGCCAGTAGTATAGGCTTTGACAGGAGAAACACCATATATTTT
>TRBJ2-3|NA|TRBD2|TRBV5-1
CASSPGGDTDTQYF
TGCGCCAGCAGCCCGGGAGGGGACACAGATACGCAGTATTTT
>TRBJ1-6|NA|NA|TRBV6-1
CASRGSLNSPLHF
TGTGCCAGCAGGGGCAGCCTCAATTCACCCCTCCACTTT
>TRBJ1-1|NA|NA|TRBV7-3
CASSLDSYTEAFF
TGTGCCAGCAGCCTAGACAGTTACACTGAAGCTTTCTTT
>TRBJ2-7|NA|TRBD2|TRBV6-5
CASSQAGGASYEQYF
TGTGCCAGCAGTCAGGCGGGGGGAGCCTCCTACGAGCAGTACTTC
>TRBJ1-5|NA|TRBD1|TRBV3-1/TRBV3-2
CASSQAPGQGDQPQHF
TGTGCCAGCAGCCAAGCCCCGGGACAGGGGGATCAGCCCCAGCATTTT
>TRBJ1-1|NA|TRBD1|TRBV5-8
CASSHTGTVNTEAFF
TGTGCCAGCAGCCATACTGGGACAGTCAACACTGAAGCTTTCTTT
>TRBJ2-2|NA|NA|TRBV24-1
CATSEAGADGELFF
TGTGCCACCAGTGAGGCAGGGGCGGACGGGGAGCTGTTTTTT
>TRBJ1-6|NA|NA|TRBV6-4
CGDSHYNSPLHF
TGTGGAGACAGCCACTATAATTCACCCCTCCACTTT
>TRBJ1-2|NA|TRBD1|TRBV6-6
CASSSRDRWFTF
TGTGCCAGCAGTAGCCGGGACAGGTGGTTCACCTTC
>TRBJ1-5|NA|NA|TRBV28
CASSWGGLNSQPQHF
TGTGCCAGCAGCTGGGGGGGGTTAAATAGTCAGCCCCAGCATTTT
>TRBJ2-3|NA|NA|TRBV18
CASSPIGGQADTQYF
TGTGCCAGCTCACCTATCGGGGGGCAAGCAGATACGCAGTATTTT
>TRBJ2-7|NA|TRBD1|TRBV6-5
CASTLDRGRYEQYF
TGTGCCAGCACTTTGGACAGGGGGCGGTACGAGCAGTACTTC
>TRBJ1-2|NA|TRBD1|TRBV5-1
CASSPGTGSSYGYTF
TGCGCCAGCAGCCCGGGGACAGGGTCTAGCTATGGCTACACCTTC
>TRBJ1-6|NA|NA|TRBV3-1/TRBV3-2
CASSPDNSYNSPLHF
TGTGCCAGCAGCCCGGACAACTCCTATAATTCACCCCTCCACTTT
>TRBJ1-1|NA|NA|TRBV7-9
CASSPRESGAEAFF
TGTGCCAGCAGCCCTCGGGAGTCCGGTGCTGAAGCTTTCTTT
>TRBJ1-3|NA|NA|TRBV12-3/TRBV12-4
CASSTGSGNTIYF
TGTGCCAGCAGTACAGGCTCTGGAAACACCATATATTTT
>TRBJ2-2|few|NA|TRBV15
CATSKRDNTGELFF
TGTGCCACCAGCAAGAGGGATAACACCGGGGAGCTGTTTTTT
>TRBJ2-6|NA|TRBD1|TRBV7-2
CASSLLKGTGISGANVLTF
TGTGCCAGCAGCTTACTCAAGGGGACAGGGATCTCTGGGGCCAACGTCCTGACTTTC
>TRBJ2-1|NA|TRBD2|TRBV14
CASSQLAGGGNEQFF
TGTGCCAGCAGCCAACTGGCGGGGGGAGGCAATGAGCAGTTCTTC